Below, 17 T cell receptor beta chains from the same sample are listed, as sequenced in a study of blood T cell repertoires in COVID-19. Using immunoSEQ multiplex PCR, the repertoire was profiled, and TCRdb retains in-frame clones only, with some absent. Found here are 65,000 to 90,000 clones, over 75% of them singletons; the top ten hold under 6%. Sequences were obtained from peripheral blood. The receptors here all came from a human donor in a cohort sampled during active COVID-19.

The chain joins TRBV6-5 to TRBJ1-5; 10 positions match TRBD1. V lost 5 bases to trimming and J lost 3 bases; unmatched junction nucleotides: 4. This CDR3 has 15 residues. Germline V gene sequence: CDR1 MNHEY, CDR2 SVGAGI. This CDR3 is CASSPTGGNNQPQHF. The CDR3 region has the DNA TGTGCCAGCAGTCCGACAGGGGGCAACAATCAGCCCCAGCATTTT.

The V gene is TRBV11-2, the J gene TRBJ1-1; 8 bases match TRBD1. V was clipped by 6 bases and J by 3 bases; unmatched bases: 15. Germline-derived CDR1 and CDR2 are SGHAT and FQNNGV. The CDR3 runs 17 residues. The CDR3 bases are TGTGCCAGCAGACCAAGACAGGGGAGGAATTTATACACTGAAGCTTTCTTT. This gives the protein CASRPRQGRNLYTEAFF.

Details on this clone: At one of its ends the junction is not consistent with the germline gene, which may arise from a read error. The chain carries TRBV4-3 and TRBJ2-3, with 12 positions matching TRBD2. This CDR3 is built from 22 residues. Germline V gene sequence: CDR1 LGHNA, CDR2 YSLEER. CDR3 sequence reads: CPSSQDAGPSGGGGAGTDTQYF. CDR3 sequence (DNA): TGCCCCAGCAGCCAAGACGCGGGGCCTAGCGGGGGGGGCGGTGCGGGGACAGATACGCAGTATTTT.

The V call is TRBV5-1, the J call TRBJ2-1; tentatively, D is TRBD1 (6 bases). Per the germline V gene, CDR1 is SGHRS and CDR2 is YFSETQ. This CDR3 contains 14 residues. Trimming took off 3 bases at V and 5 bases at J, with 12 bases between the two ends. CDR3 DNA sequence: TGCGCCAGCAGCTCAGACAGGTTGGACAATGAGCAGTTCTTC. It is translated as CASSSDRLDNEQFF.

J is TRBJ2-1 and V is TRBV7-8; TRBD2 agrees at 7 bases. The CDR3 sequence is 15 residues long. Germline V gives CDR1 SGHVS, CDR2 FQNEAQ. Trimming took 1 base from V and 6 from J; bases not matched to a gene: 6. The chain's CDR3 is CASSLGWGGGNEQFF. CDR3 nucleotide sequence: TGTGCCAGCAGCTTAGGGTGGGGGGGAGGCAATGAGCAGTTCTTC. Using reference TRBV7-8 and TRBJ2-1 for the parts outside the CDR3, the full variable domain is GAGVSQSPRYKVAKRGQDVALRCDPISGHVSLFWYQQALGQGPEFLTYFQNEAQLDKSGLPSDRFFAERPEGSVSTLKIQRTQQEDSAVYLCASSLGWGGGNEQFFGPGTRLTVL.

The rearrangement links TRBV5-1 to TRBJ1-1; D perhaps matches TRBD1 (5 bases). This CDR3 contains 15 residues. CDR1 and CDR2 from the germline V gene are SGHRS and YFSETQ. V was pared by 1 base and J by 4 bases, with 14 bases between. The CDR3 DNA follows: TGCGCCAGCAGCTTGCAGGACCGGGGGGGCACTGAAGCTTTCTTT. It yields the protein CASSLQDRGGTEAFF.

The CDR3 DNA follows: TGTGCCAGCTCACGCCTCTCCGAGGAGACCCAGTACTTC. Translating gives CASSRLSEETQYF. V usage is TRBV18 and J usage is TRBJ2-5, with D unresolved. Germline assignment: CDR1 KGHSH and CDR2 LQKENI. This CDR3 is built from 13 residues. The V gene lost 4 bases and the J gene lost 5 bases, with 11 bases spanning the gap.

The chain combines TRBV29-1 with TRBJ2-1, with D tentatively TRBD1 (6 bases). The CDR3 runs 12 residues. Germline V gene lookup returns CDR1 SQVTM and CDR2 ANQGSEA. Trimming shortened V by 7 bases and J by 5 bases, and 12 bases separated the two germline ends. The CDR3 nucleotides are TGCAGCGCCGGACAGTCAAACAATGAGCAGTTCTTC. Translating it yields CSAGQSNNEQFF.

This clone has more than one count but fewer than ten. V usage is TRBV5-1 and J usage is TRBJ1-1; tentative D call: TRBD1 (6 bases). Germline lookup yields CDR1 SGHRS and CDR2 YFSETQ. The CDR3 totals 15 residues. The V end lost 4 bases, the J end lost 1 base, and 14 bases lay between the germline ends. For the CDR3, the DNA is TGCGCCAGCAGCGCGACGGACAGAGGGAACACTGAAGCTTTCTTT. This codes for CASSATDRGNTEAFF. Filled out from reference TRBV5-1 and TRBJ1-1, the complete variable domain reads KAGVTQTPRYLIKTRGQQVTLSCSPISGHRSVSWYQQTPGQGLQFLFEYFSETQRNKGNFPGRFSGRQFSNSRSEMNVSTLELGDSALYLCASSATDRGNTEAFFGQGTRLTVV.

This clone was picked up one time. The rearrangement joins TRBV29-1 to TRBJ2-7; 8 nucleotides agree with TRBD1. Germline lookup yields CDR1 SQVTM and CDR2 ANQGSEA. Trimming took 7 bases from V and 4 from J; bases not matched to a gene: 3. The CDR3 extends over 11 amino acids. DNA for the CDR3: TGCAGCGCCGGGGACAGGTACGAGCAGTACTTC. Residues: CSAGDRYEQYF.

The chain uses TRBV7-9 and TRBJ2-1; the match to TRBD2 covers 11 bases. CDR1 and CDR2 (germline): SEHNR, FQNEAQ (reference sequence). The CDR3 runs to 14 residues. V shed 5 bases, J shed 8 bases, and the junction held 5 bases outside the gene matches. The CDR3 is CASSRTSGGYEQFF. CDR3 bases: TGTGCCAGCAGCAGAACTAGCGGGGGTTATGAGCAGTTCTTC.

The chain combines TRBV6-5 with TRBJ1-5; TRBD1 agrees at 7 bases. The CDR3 is 14 amino acids. J was trimmed by 4 bases and V by 7 bases; bases with no gene match: 7. Germline-derived CDR1 and CDR2 are MNHEY and SVGAGI. The CDR3 loop reads CASKGQPTNQPQHF. Written as DNA, the CDR3 is TGTGCCAGCAAGGGACAGCCCACAAATCAGCCCCAGCATTTT.

This chain uses TRBV11-2 with TRBJ2-5, with 7 bases aligning to TRBD1. The germline gives CDR1 SGHAT, CDR2 FQNNGV. This CDR3 region has 16 residues. The V segment lost 4 bases and the J segment 3 bases; nucleotides outside the gene matches: 11. This CDR3 is CASSSHVRGREETQYF. In nucleotides, the CDR3 is TGTGCCAGCAGCTCCCACGTAAGGGGGCGGGAAGAGACCCAGTACTTC. Using reference TRBV11-2 and TRBJ2-5 for the parts outside the CDR3, the full variable domain is EAGVAQSPRYKIIEKRQSVAFWCNPISGHATLYWYQQILGQGPKLLIQFQNNGVVDDSQLPKDRFSAERLKGVDSTLKIQPAKLEDSAVYLCASSSHVRGREETQYFGPGTRLLVL.

This clone was detected a few times. V usage is TRBV6-6 and J usage is TRBJ1-5, with 8 bases aligning to TRBD1. This CDR3 has 14 residues. In germline, CDR1 is MNHNY, CDR2 SVGAGI (reference sequence). The J segment lost 6 bases and the V segment lost 6 bases, leaving 7 bases of the junction unmatched. As DNA, the CDR3 is TGTGCCAGCAGCAAGACAGGGGTCGGTCAGCCCCAGCATTTT. Translated: CASSKTGVGQPQHF.

This sequence joins TRBV18 and TRBJ2-2; 12 nucleotides match TRBD1. With 6 bases clipped from V and 4 bases from J, the junction kept 12 bases outside the gene matches. This CDR3 has 18 amino acids. Germline CDR1 is KGHSH and CDR2 is LQKENI. The CDR3 sequence is CASSRAGTGGGGTGELFF. Written as DNA, the CDR3 is TGTGCCAGCTCCCGAGCCGGGACAGGGGGCGGCGGCACCGGGGAGCTGTTTTTT. The complete variable domain, with remaining parts taken from reference TRBV18 and TRBJ2-2, reads NAGVMQNPRHLVRRRGQEARLRCSPMKGHSHVYWYRQLPEEGLKFMVYLQKENIIDESGMPKERFSAEFPKEGPSILRIQQVVRGDSAAYFCASSRAGTGGGGTGELFFGEGSRLTVL.

This chain connects TRBV7-9 to TRBJ2-1; the D gene is possibly TRBD2 (6 bases). The CDR3 extends over 16 amino acids. The ends were cut back, 2 bases at V and 2 bases at J, with 13 bases in the middle. Germline lookup yields CDR1 SEHNR and CDR2 FQNEAQ (reference sequence). The CDR3 region is CASSLRSGETYNEQFF. CDR3 coding DNA: TGTGCCAGCAGCTTACGTTCGGGAGAGACCTACAATGAGCAGTTCTTC.

This clone occurred once. The V call is TRBV3-1 (or the pseudogene TRBV3-2), the J call TRBJ1-2; weak D call: TRBD1 (6 bases). V was shortened by 4 bases and J by 2 bases, with 11 bases between the two germline ends. This CDR3 has 14 amino acids. Germline values: CDR1 LGHDT, CDR2 YNNKEL (reference sequence). Written as DNA, the CDR3 is TGTGCCAGCAGCCCTGAAGGACAGAACTATGGCTACACCTTC. Encoded protein: CASSPEGQNYGYTF.